Here is one T cell receptor beta chain with its context. The antigen it recognizes is unknown. No base quality information exists; no much larger clone differs at one position. This sample stems from a study of OX40 agonist ivuxolimab in advanced cancers. Context from the whole study: Ivuxolimab was an agonistic, fully human IgG2 monoclonal antibody directed against OX40 (CD134), a costimulatory receptor. Intravenous ivuxolimab was administered to patients every 2 weeks at six dose levels: 0.01, 0.1, 0.3, 1.5, 3 and 10 mg/kg. Of the roughly 52 dose-escalation patients, hepatocellular carcinoma was present in around 20, melanoma in approximately 15, renal cell carcinoma in 9 and head and neck cancer in 9. In the dose-escalation cohort, approximately 83% of patients were male, and the mean age was approximately 60 years with a range of roughly 20 to 80. Patients were allowed to have had prior anti-PD-1, anti-PD-L1 or anti-CTLA-4 therapy, and approximately 40% of the dose-escalation patients had been treated with checkpoint inhibitors. Partial responses occurred in three dose-escalation patients: two with cutaneous melanoma and one with hepatocellular carcinoma. Peripheral TCRbeta sequencing was intended to test whether TCR sequence diversity was altered and clonal T-cell expansion was caused by ivuxolimab. The paper describes the monotherapy dose-escalation part (N = 52 patients) of the phase I trial of ivuxolimab. Overall results and qualifications from the work: At doses of 0.1 to 3.0 mg/kg, clonal expansion of both CD4+ and CD8+ blood T cells was observed from baseline to week 6. Low levels of normalized T-cell clonal expansion were also seen in some patients who did not respond. The antigen specificity of the peripheral T cells that underwent clonal expansion was not determined. Partial responders in the 0.1-3.0 mg/kg groups had among the lowest normalized peripheral clonal expansion, especially among CD8+ T cells. After ivuxolimab, more expanded clones were found on average in CD8+ T cells than in CD4+ T cells.

Patients with autoimmune disease history or receiving systemic immunosuppression were excluded from the trial. Peripheral blood for TCR sequencing was collected from all dose cohorts at baseline, on cycle 4 day 1, and on cycle 7 day 1. The samples were drawn from a first-in-human, open-label, multicenter phase I dose-escalation trial of ivuxolimab. Adults with locally advanced or metastatic head and neck squamous cell, hepatocellular, melanoma or renal cell carcinoma were enrolled in the trial. Before TCR sequencing, CD4+ T cells and CD8+ T cells were sorted from peripheral blood as separate populations. To sequence the TCRbeta CDR3 region, genomic DNA was isolated from the sorted cells. The immunoSEQ Assay was used to sequence the TCRbeta CDR3 regions. TCRdb re-hosts the immuneACCESS table, in-frame sequences only. Its copies lack some clones; in the studies checked, an unresolved V gene accounts for under half of them, and the cause for the rest is not known. The sample records 100,000 or so clones, 90% of which are singletons. The top ten constitute more than 0.25% of the sample.

V ends up 6 bases short and J 2 bases short, with an unmatched junction base count of 7. From cysteine to phenylalanine, the CDR3 is 14 amino acids long. The read is trimmed to its CDR3 DNA, 42 bases read in frame from base 1. CDR1 and CDR2 are drawn from the germline V gene: MNHNS, SASEGT. This chain is built from TRBV6-1 and TRBJ2-7; 7 bases in between match TRBD1. This receptor was identified in an adult with an advanced solid tumor such as melanoma, head and neck, liver or kidney cancer. Sequencing was performed on CD4+ or CD8+ T cells sorted from blood, taken in a trial of the OX40 agonist ivuxolimab. This receptor has the CDR3 CASREDRLTYEQYF. The DNA sequence follows: TGTGCCAGCAGGGAGGACAGGTTAACCTACGAGCAGTACTTC.